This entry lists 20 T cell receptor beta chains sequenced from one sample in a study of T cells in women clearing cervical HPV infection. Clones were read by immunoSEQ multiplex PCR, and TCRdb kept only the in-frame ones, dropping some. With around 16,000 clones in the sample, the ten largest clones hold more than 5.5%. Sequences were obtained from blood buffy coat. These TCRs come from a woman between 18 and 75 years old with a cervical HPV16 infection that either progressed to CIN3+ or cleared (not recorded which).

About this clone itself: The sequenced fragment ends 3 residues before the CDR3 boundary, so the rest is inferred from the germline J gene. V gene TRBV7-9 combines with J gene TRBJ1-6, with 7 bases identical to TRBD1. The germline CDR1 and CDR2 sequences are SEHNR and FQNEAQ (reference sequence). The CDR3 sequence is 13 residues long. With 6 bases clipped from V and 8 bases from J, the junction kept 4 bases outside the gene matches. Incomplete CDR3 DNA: TGTGCCAGCAGAGGGACAGTAGATTCACCC. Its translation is CASRGTVDSP. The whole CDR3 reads CASRGTVDSPLHF.

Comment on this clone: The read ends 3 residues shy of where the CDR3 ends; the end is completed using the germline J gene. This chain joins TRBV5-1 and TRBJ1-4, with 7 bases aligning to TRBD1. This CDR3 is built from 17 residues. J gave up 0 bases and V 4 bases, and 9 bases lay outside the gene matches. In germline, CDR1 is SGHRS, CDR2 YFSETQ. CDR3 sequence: CASSTTGDPATNEKLFF. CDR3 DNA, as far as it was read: TGCGCCAGCAGCACTACAGGGGACCCTGCAACTAATGAAAAA.

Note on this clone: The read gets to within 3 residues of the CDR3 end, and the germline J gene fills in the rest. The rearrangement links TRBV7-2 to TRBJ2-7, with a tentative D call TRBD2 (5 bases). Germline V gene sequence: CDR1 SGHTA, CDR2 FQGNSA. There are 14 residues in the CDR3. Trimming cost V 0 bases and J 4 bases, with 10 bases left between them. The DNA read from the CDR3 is TGTGCCAGCAGCTTAGCGCGGGCAGATTACGAG. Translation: CASSLARADYE. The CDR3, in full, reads CASSLARADYEQYF. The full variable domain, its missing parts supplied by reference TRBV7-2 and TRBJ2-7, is GAGVSQSPSNKVTEKGKDVELRCDPISGHTALYWYRQSLGQGLEFLIYFQGNSAPDKSGLPSDRFSAERTGGSVSTLTIQRTQQEDSAVYLCASSLARADYEQYFGPGTRLTVT.

The CDR3 spells CASSPLPQGSQPQHF. The part of the CDR3 DNA that was read is TGTGCCAGCTCACCACTGCCACAGGGTAGCCAGCCC. The chain joins TRBV18 to TRBJ1-5; D might be TRBD1 (6 bases). The read finishes 3 residues shy of the CDR3 end, and the germline J gene is used to complete it. The CDR3 extends over 15 amino acids. Germline-derived CDR1 and CDR2 are KGHSH and LQKENI. Trimming removed 1 base at V and 7 bases at J, with 14 bases between.

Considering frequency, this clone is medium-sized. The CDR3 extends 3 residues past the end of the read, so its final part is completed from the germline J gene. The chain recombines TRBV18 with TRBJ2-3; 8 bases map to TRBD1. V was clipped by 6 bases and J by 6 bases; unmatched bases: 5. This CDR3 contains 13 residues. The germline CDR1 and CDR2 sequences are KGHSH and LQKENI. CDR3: CASSLRQGDTQYF. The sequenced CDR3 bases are TGTGCCAGCTCCCTCCGACAGGGGGATACG.

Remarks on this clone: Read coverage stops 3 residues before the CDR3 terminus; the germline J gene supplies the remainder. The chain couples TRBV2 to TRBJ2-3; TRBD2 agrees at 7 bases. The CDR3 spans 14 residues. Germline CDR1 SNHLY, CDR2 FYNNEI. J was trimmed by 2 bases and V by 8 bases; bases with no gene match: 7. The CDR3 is CASGAGTNTDTQYF. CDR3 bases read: TGTGCCAGCGGAGCGGGGACGAACACAGATACG.

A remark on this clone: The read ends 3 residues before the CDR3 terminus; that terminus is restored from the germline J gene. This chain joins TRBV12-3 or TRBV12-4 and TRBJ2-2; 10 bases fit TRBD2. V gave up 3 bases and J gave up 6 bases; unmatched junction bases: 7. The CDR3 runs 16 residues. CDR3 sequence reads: CASSFFLAGVSGELFF. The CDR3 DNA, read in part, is TGTGCCAGCAGTTTTTTCCTAGCGGGGGTTTCCGGGGAG.

CDR3: CASRKGELAIQETQYF. The part of the CDR3 DNA that was read is TGTGCCAGCAGAAAGGGGGAACTAGCGATCCAAGAGACC. The chain carries TRBV2 and TRBJ2-5; maybe TRBD2 (7 bases). The CDR3 goes on 3 residues after the read ends, and that part is filled in from the germline J gene. V lost 6 bases to trimming and J lost 1 base, with 18 bases between them. Germline V gives CDR1 SNHLY, CDR2 FYNNEI. CDR3 length equals 16 residues. The full variable domain, rest sourced from reference TRBV2 and TRBJ2-5, is EPEVTQTPSHQVTQMGQEVILRCVPISNHLYFYWYRQILGQKVEFLVSFYNNEISEKSEIFDDQFSVERPDGSNFTLKIRSTKLEDSAMYFCASRKGELAIQETQYFGPGTRLLVL.

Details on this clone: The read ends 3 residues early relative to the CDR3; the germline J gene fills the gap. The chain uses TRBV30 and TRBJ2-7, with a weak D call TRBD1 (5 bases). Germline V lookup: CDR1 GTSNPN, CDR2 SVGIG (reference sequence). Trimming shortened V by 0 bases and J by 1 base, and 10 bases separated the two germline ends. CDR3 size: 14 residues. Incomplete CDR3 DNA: TGTGCCTGGAGTGTAGTCGCAGGGTCCTACGAG. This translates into CAWSVVAGSYE. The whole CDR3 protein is CAWSVVAGSYEQYF.

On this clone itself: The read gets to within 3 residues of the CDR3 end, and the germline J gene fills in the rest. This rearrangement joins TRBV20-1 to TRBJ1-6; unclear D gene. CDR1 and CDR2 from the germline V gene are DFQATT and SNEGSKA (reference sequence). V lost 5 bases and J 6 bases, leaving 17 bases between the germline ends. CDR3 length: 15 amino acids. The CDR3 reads CSAPQVKHTNSPLHF. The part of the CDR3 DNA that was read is TGCAGTGCTCCGCAGGTCAAACACACTAATTCACCC.

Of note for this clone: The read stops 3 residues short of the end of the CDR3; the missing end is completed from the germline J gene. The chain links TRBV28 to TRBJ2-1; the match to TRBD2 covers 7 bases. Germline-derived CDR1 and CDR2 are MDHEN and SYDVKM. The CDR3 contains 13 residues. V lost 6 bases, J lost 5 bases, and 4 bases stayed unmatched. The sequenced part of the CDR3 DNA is TGTGCCAGCAGCAACGGGGGGAACAATGAG. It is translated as CASSNGGNNE. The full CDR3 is CASSNGGNNEQFF.

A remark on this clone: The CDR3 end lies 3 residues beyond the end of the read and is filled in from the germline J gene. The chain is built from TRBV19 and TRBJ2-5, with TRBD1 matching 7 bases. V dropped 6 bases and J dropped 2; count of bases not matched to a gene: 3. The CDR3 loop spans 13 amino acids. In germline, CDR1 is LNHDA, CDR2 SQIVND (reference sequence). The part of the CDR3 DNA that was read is TGTGCCAGTAGCTCGGGACAGCAAGAGACC. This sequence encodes CASSSGQQET. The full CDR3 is CASSSGQQETQYF. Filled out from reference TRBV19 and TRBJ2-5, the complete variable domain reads DGGITQSPKYLFRKEGQNVTLSCEQNLNHDAMYWYRQDPGQGLRLIYYSQIVNDFQKGDIAEGYSVSREKKESFPLTVTSAQKNPTAFYLCASSSGQQETQYFGPGTRLLVL.

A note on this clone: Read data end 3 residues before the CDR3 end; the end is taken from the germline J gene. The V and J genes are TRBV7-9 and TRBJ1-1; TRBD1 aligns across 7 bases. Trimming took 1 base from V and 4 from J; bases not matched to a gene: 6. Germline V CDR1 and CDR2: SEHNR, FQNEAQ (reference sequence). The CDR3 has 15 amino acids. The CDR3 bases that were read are TGTGCCAGCAGCTTAGGAGGTAACAGGGGCACTGAA. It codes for CASSLGGNRGTE. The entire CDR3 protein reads CASSLGGNRGTEAFF.

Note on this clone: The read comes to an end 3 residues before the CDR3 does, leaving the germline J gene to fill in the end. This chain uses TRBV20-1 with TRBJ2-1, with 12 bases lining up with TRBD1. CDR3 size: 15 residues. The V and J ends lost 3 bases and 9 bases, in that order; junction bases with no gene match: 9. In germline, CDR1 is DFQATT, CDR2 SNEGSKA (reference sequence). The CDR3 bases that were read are TGCAGTGCTAGCCGGGACAGGGGGCTCTCGGGTGAG. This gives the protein CSASRDRGLSGE. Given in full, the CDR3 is CSASRDRGLSGEQFF.

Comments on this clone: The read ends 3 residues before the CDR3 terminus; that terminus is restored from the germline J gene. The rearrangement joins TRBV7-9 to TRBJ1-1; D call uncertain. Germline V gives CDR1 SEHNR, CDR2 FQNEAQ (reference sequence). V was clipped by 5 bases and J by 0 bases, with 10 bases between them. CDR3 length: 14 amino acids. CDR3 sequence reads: CASSQGPVNTEAFF. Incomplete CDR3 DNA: TGTGCCAGCAGCCAAGGGCCCGTGAACACTGAA.

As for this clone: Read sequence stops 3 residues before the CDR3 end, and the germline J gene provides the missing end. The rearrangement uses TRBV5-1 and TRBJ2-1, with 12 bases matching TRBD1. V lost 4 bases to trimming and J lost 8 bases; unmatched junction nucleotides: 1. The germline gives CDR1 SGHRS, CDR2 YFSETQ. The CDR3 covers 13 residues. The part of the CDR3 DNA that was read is TGCGCCAGCAGCGGGACAGGGGGCTATGAG. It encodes CASSGTGGYE. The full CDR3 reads CASSGTGGYEQFF.

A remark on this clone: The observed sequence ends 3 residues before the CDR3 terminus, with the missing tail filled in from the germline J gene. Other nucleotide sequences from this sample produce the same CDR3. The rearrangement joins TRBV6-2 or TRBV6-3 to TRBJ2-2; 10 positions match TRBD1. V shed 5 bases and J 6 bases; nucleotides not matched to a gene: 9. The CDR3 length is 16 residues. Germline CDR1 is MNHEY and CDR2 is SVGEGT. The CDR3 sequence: CASSPWDRGLSGELFF. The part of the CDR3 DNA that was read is TGTGCCAGCAGTCCCTGGGACAGGGGTTTATCCGGGGAG.

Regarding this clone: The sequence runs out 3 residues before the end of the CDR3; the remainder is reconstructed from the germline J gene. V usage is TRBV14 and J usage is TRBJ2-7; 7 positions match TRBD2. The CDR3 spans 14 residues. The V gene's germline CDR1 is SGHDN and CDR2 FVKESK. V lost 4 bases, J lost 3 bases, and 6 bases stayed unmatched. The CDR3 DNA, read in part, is TGTGCCAGCAGCCTAGAGACTAGCTACTACGAG. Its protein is CASSLETSYYE. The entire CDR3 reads CASSLETSYYEQYF.

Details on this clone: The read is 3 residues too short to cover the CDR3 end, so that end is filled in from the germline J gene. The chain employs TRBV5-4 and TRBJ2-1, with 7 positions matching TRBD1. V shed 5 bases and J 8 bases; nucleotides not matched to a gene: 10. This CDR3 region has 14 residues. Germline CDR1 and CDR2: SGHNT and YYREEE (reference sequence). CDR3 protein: CASRFPGQLDEQFF. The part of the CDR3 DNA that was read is TGTGCCAGCAGATTTCCGGGACAGTTGGATGAG.

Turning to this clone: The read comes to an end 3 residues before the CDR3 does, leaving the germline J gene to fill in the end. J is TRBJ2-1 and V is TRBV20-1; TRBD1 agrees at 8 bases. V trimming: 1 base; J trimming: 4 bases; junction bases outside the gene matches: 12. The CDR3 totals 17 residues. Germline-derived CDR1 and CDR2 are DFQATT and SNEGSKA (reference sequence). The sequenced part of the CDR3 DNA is TGCAGTGCTAGAGTTGCTGGACAGGGCGAGCTATACAATGAG. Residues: CSARVAGQGELYNE. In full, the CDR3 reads CSARVAGQGELYNEQFF.